This TCR beta chain was captured by sequencing in a study of OX40 agonist ivuxolimab in advanced cancers. Looking at the study overall: Ivuxolimab is a fully human IgG2 antibody that activates OX40 (CD134). Every patient in dose escalation had hepatocellular carcinoma, melanoma, renal cell or head and neck cancer. Approximately 40% of patients had received prior checkpoint inhibitor therapy.

Germline V lookup: CDR1 SGDLS, CDR2 YYNGEE. The CDR3 is made up of 15 amino acids. The ends were cut back, 4 bases at V and 2 bases at J, with 13 bases in the middle. Anyone with autoimmune disease history or systemic immunosuppression was excluded. TCRdb keeps only in-frame clones here, not all; method: immunoSEQ multiplex PCR. This table has 90,000 to 100,000 clones, around nine tenths appearing once. The sample consisted of CD4+ or CD8+ T cells sorted from blood, taken in a trial of the OX40 agonist ivuxolimab. This sequence originates from an adult with an advanced solid tumor such as melanoma, head and neck, liver or kidney cancer. The chain uses TRBV9 and TRBJ1-3; D ambiguous. In DNA form, the CDR3 reads TGTGCCAGCAGCCCCGGATGGCCAGCTGGAAACACCATATATTTT. Its protein product is CASSPGWPAGNTIYF.